The present TCR beta chain was sequenced within a study of cytomegalovirus exposure and HLA in healthy donors. PCR employed 60 Vbeta and 13 Jbeta primers. Clones were read by immunoSEQ multiplex PCR, and TCRdb kept only the in-frame ones, dropping some. In the table there are 150,000 to 190,000 clones, around 72% of which are singletons. Germline V gene lookup returns CDR1 MNHEY and CDR2 SVGAGI. The CDR3 has 14 amino acids. The V and J ends lost 5 bases and 0 bases respectively, with 7 bases between them. This clonotype was sampled from a man younger than 35 in good health and CMV-seronegative. The sequenced material came from PBMCs. The chain is built from TRBV6-5 and TRBJ2-2; tentatively, D is TRBD1 (5 bases). CDR3 region: CASSLDTNTGELFF. The CDR3 nucleotides read TGTGCCAGCAGTCTGGACACGAACACCGGGGAGCTGTTTTTT.